The rows below give T cell receptor beta chains drawn from one sample of a study of metastatic and nonmetastatic thyroid tumors. TCRdb reanalyzed the PCR reads with MiXCR. The table shows about 35,000 clones, with around a fifth occurring only once. Sequencing used blood. The receptors shown here come from a female donor with papillary thyroid cancer or a benign thyroid nodule (not recorded which). Some clones in this sample may be carry-over from other donors' samples. The CDR3 runs from the conserved cysteine through the conserved F or W. D genes are given only for firm matches. Clone size, where shown, is once, few, many, or a class for clones that have expanded.

TRBJ2-2	TRBV7-3	NA	many	TGTGCCAGCAGTCCCTTAGCTGCCGGGGAGCTGTTTTTT	CASSPLAAGELFF
TRBJ1-1	TRBV4-2	NA	once	TGTGTCGGCAGCCAAGATAGTGCGGTGAACACTGAAGCTTTCTTT	CVGSQDSAVNTEAFF
TRBJ1-2	TRBV20-1	NA	many	TGCAGTGCTAGAGGCGCTCTGGGCAGGGAGGACTATGGCTACACCTTC	CSARGALGREDYGYTF
TRBJ2-5	TRBV9	TRBD2	many	TGTGCCAGCAGCGTGGAAGCGGGAGGGCCGGGGGAGACCCAGTACTTC	CASSVEAGGPGETQYF
TRBJ2-1	TRBV7-2	NA	NA	TGTGCCAGCAGCTTAGCGCAATGCGGTAGCTCCTACAATGAGCAGTTCTTC	CASSLAQCGSSYNEQFF
TRBJ1-4	TRBV5-1	TRBD1	many	TGCGCCAGCACCGGACAGGGAAATGAAAAACTGTTTTTT	CASTGQGNEKLFF
TRBJ2-1	TRBV6-1	NA	NA	TGTGCCAGCAGTGGGGGCGGTCTTAGGGCCGGGCCTAGTAGGGCCTACAATGAGCAGTTCTTC	CASSGGGLRAGPSRAYNEQFF
TRBJ2-7	TRBV20-1	TRBD2	NA	TGCGGTGCCAGGAAGGGCAGGGAGGGAGGCTCCGAGCAGTACTTC	CGARKGREGGSEQYF
TRBJ1-5	TRBV27	NA	many	TGTGCCAGCAATCAGCGATATAGCAATCAGCCCCAGCATTTT	CASNQRYSNQPQHF
TRBJ2-7	TRBV7-2	TRBD2	NA	TGTGCCAGCAGGCCGATCGGGACTAGGGGGAGCGAGCAGTACTTC	CASRPIGTRGSEQYF
TRBJ2-7	TRBV5-1	NA	many	TGCGCCAGCAGCTTAGGCCAGGCACCATACGAGCAGTACTTC	CASSLGQAPYEQYF
TRBJ2-1	TRBV24-1	NA	few	TGTGCCACCAGTGACATGGGGCAAGGCTCCTACAATGAGCAGTTCTTC	CATSDMGQGSYNEQFF
TRBJ1-6	TRBV5-5	TRBD1	many	TGTGCCAGCAGCTTCCATGGGGACAGGGCTAATTCACCCCTCCACTTT	CASSFHGDRANSPLHF
TRBJ1-1	TRBV28	TRBD1	many	TGTGCCAGCAGTTTCTCTGACAGGGGGCCGGATGAAGCTTTCTTT	CASSFSDRGPDEAFF
TRBJ1-1	TRBV4-3	NA	many	TGCGCCAGCAGCCCATCAGGGGTCGGGGGTACTGAAGCTTTCTTT	CASSPSGVGGTEAFF
TRBJ2-1	TRBV29-1	TRBD2	many	TGCAGCGTTGCTTCTAGCGGTTCCTACAATGAGCAGTTCTTC	CSVASSGSYNEQFF
TRBJ2-1	TRBV5-6	TRBD1	few	TGTGCCAGCAGCGGCCTCGGGACAGGTTTTTTCAATGAGCAGTTCTTC	CASSGLGTGFFNEQFF
TRBJ2-3	TRBV27	NA	NA	TGTGCCATCAGGGGGGGCCTCACCAGGGGGGGCCGCACAGATACGCAGTATTTT	CAIRGGLTRGGRTDTQYF
TRBJ2-3	TRBV5-1	TRBD2	many	TGCGCCAGCAGCTTAGTAGCGGGAGCGGGCACAGATACGCAGTATTTT	CASSLVAGAGTDTQYF
TRBJ2-7	TRBV4-3	NA	many	TGCGCCAGCAGCCAAGAATACGGGAAGGCTTCCTACGAGCAGTACTTC	CASSQEYGKASYEQYF
TRBJ2-7	TRBV5-1	NA	NA	TGCGCAAGTAGCCCCACCGGGACAACTTACGAGCAGTACTTC	CASSPTGTTYEQYF
TRBJ1-5	TRBV6-2/TRBV6-3	NA	few	TGTGCCAGCAGTGGGGTGTGGCTGGTTAGCCAGCCCCAGCATTTT	CASSGVWLVSQPQHF
TRBJ2-2	TRBV10-3	NA	few	TGTGCCATCAGTGAAGAAGACCACCGGACCGGGGAGCTGTTTTTT	CAISEEDHRTGELFF
TRBJ2-7	TRBV5-6	TRBD2	many	TGTGCCAGCACCGTACTAGCGGGAGGGCCCCGGGTCGAGCAGTACTTC	CASTVLAGGPRVEQYF
TRBJ2-3	TRBV4-1	NA	many	TGCGCCAGCAGCCAAGAGGGGTATACGCAGTATTTT	CASSQEGYTQYF
TRBJ2-2	TRBV20-1	NA	many	TGCAGTGCCCGGGCCCCAAACGGGGAGCTGTTTTTT	CSARAPNGELFF
TRBJ2-3	TRBV20-1	TRBD2	many	TGCAGTGCTTCTAGCGGAGCTAGCACAGATACGCAGTATTTT	CSASSGASTDTQYF
TRBJ2-3	TRBV24-1	NA	few	TGTGCCACCAGTGCCACAGATACGCAGTATTTT	CATSATDTQYF
TRBJ1-5	TRBV10-1	NA	many	TGCGCCAGCAGTGAGTCTTGGGGCCGGATTAACCATTTT	CASSESWGRINHF
TRBJ1-4	TRBV9	NA	few	TGTGCCAGCAGTTCCCTTACAGGATTCAATGAAAAACTGTTTTTT	CASSSLTGFNEKLFF
TRBJ1-5	TRBV28	NA	few	TGTGCCAGCAGAGACCAACCGGTACAGAATCAGCCCCAGCATTTT	CASRDQPVQNQPQHF
TRBJ2-1	TRBV20-1	NA	many	TGCAGTGCTAGCCCCCGAACGAGGGCCGATGAGCAGTTCTTC	CSASPRTRADEQFF
TRBJ2-2	TRBV5-1	TRBD2	many	TGCGCCAGCAGCTTGGTAGCGGGAGCCGGCACCGGGGAGCTGTTTTTT	CASSLVAGAGTGELFF
TRBJ2-5	TRBV9	NA	few	TGTGCCCGCAGCCCCGGGACCACGATCTCCCCCCAGTACTTC	CARSPGTTISPQYF
TRBJ2-1	TRBV20-1	NA	many	TGCAGTGCTAGGGGTGTGAACAATGAGCAGTTCTTC	CSARGVNNEQFF
TRBJ2-7	TRBV29-1	NA	many	TGCAGCGTTACCGACGGGACTCTAAACTACGAGCAGTACTTC	CSVTDGTLNYEQYF
TRBJ2-3	TRBV5-4	TRBD2	many	TGTGCCAGCAGGAGCGGGAGGAGCACAGATACGCAGTATTTT	CASRSGRSTDTQYF
TRBJ2-7	TRBV14	NA	many	TGTGCCAGCAGCCAAGTAAAAAGTGCAGATACCTACGAGCAGTACTTC	CASSQVKSADTYEQYF
TRBJ2-1	TRBV28	NA	NA	TGTGCCAGCAGTTTTTGTGACAGTGCGATCGTCAATGAGCAGTTCTTC	CASSFCDSAIVNEQFF
TRBJ1-2	TRBV28	NA	NA	TGTGCCAGCAGTTTACCACGGGATGTTAATGGCTACACCTTC	CASSLPRDVNGYTF
TRBJ2-7	TRBV20-1	NA	many	TGCAGTGCTAGAGGGGGGAGGGCCGGGACAGCGGACTCCTACGAGCAGTACTTC	CSARGGRAGTADSYEQYF
TRBJ2-7	TRBV27	NA	NA	TGTGCCAGCCAACTAGCTGGAGGGTTCTACGAGCAGTACTTC	CASQLAGGFYEQYF
TRBJ2-3	TRBV11-2	NA	NA	TGTGCCAGCAGCTGGGGAGGCAGCTCTCACACAGATACGCAGTATTTT	CASSWGGSSHTDTQYF
TRBJ2-2	TRBV7-2	NA	many	TGTGCCAGCAGCTTTGTCGGGGAGCTGTTTTTT	CASSFVGELFF
TRBJ2-7	TRBV7-3	NA	NA	TGTGCCAGCAGCTTAACGACGGGAACCTTTTACGAGCAGTACTTC	CASSLTTGTFYEQYF
TRBJ1-2	TRBV20-1	TRBD1	few	TGCAGTGCTAGAGTCGGACAGGGGGATAGCGATGGCTACACCTTC	CSARVGQGDSDGYTF
TRBJ2-3	TRBV27	NA	many	TGTGCCAGCAGTTTAACGTCGATCCCTCAGTATTTT	CASSLTSIPQYF
TRBJ1-2	TRBV7-2	TRBD1	many	TGTGCCAGCAGCTTAGAGGGGGCGGACTATGGCTACACCTTC	CASSLEGADYGYTF
TRBJ2-1	TRBV6-2/TRBV6-3	TRBD2	NA	TGTGCCAGAAGTTACTCCCAGGGTAGCGGGATCTTCAATGAGCAGTTCTTC	CARSYSQGSGIFNEQFF
TRBJ1-2	TRBV6-1	TRBD1	many	TGTGCCAGCAGATTTGGACAGGGCAACTATGGCTACACCTTC	CASRFGQGNYGYTF
TRBJ2-1	TRBV7-8	TRBD2	NA	TGTGCCAGCAGCTCTACCGCGGGAGCGTGGCTGTTCTTC	CASSSTAGAWLFF
TRBJ2-3	TRBV11-2	NA	many	TGTGCCAGCAGCTTAGGAGGCACAGATACGCAGTATTTT	CASSLGGTDTQYF